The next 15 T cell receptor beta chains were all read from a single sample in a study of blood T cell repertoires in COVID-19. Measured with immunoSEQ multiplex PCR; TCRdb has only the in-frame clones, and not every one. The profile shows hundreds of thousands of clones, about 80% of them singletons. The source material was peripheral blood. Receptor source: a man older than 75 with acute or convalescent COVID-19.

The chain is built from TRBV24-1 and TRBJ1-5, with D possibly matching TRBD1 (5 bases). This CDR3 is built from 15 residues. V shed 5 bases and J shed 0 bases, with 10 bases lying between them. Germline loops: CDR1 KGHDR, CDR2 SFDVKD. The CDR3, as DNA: TGTGCCACCAGTGGCGGACACAATAGCAATCAGCCCCAGCATTTT. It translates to CATSGGHNSNQPQHF.

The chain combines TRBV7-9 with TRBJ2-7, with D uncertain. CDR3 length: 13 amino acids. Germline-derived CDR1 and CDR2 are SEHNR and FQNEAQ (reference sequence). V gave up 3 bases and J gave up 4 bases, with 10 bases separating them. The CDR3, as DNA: TGTGCCAGCAGCTTTCATCAGGTTTACGAGCAGTACTTC. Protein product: CASSFHQVYEQYF.

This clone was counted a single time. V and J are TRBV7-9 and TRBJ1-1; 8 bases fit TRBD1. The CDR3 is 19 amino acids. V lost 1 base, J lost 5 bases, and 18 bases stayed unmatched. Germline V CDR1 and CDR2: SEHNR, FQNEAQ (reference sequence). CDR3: CASSLDQTGTGRLRTEAFF. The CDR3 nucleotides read TGTGCCAGCAGCTTAGACCAAACCGGGACAGGAAGGTTGAGAACTGAAGCTTTCTTT.

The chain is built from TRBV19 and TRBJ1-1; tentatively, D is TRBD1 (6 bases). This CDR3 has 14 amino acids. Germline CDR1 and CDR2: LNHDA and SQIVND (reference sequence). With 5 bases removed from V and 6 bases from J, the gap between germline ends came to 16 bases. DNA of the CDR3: TGTGCCAGTAGTCTAAGGGGGGGAAAGGCTGAAGCTTTCTTT. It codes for CASSLRGGKAEAFF.

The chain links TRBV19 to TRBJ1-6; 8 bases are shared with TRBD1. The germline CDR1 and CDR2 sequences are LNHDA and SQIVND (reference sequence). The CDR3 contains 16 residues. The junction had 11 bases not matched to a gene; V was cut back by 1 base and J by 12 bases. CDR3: CASSIGAGGAGGPLHF. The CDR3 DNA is TGTGCCAGTAGTATAGGGGCAGGGGGCGCCGGAGGACCCCTCCACTTT.

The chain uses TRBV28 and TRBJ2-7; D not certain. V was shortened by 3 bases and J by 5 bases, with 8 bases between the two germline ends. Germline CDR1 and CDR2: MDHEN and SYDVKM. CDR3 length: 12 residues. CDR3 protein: CASSFAKHEQYF. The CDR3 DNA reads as TGTGCCAGCAGTTTCGCCAAGCACGAGCAGTACTTC.

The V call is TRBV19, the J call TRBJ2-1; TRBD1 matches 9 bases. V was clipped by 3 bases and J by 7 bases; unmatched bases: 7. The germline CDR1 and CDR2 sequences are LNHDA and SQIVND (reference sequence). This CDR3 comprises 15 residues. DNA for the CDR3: TGTGCCAGTAGTATTCGTACAGGGGGCAGGAATGAGCAGTTCTTC. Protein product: CASSIRTGGRNEQFF.

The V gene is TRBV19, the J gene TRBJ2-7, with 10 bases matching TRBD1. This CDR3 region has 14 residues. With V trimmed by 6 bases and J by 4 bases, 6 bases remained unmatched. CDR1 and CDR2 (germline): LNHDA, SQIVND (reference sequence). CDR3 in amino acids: CASSRTGGNYEQYF. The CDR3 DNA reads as TGTGCCAGTAGCAGGACAGGGGGTAATTACGAGCAGTACTTC.

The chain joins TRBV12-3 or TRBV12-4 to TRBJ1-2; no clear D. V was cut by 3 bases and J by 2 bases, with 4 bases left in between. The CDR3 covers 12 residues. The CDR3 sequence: CASSLLNYGYTF. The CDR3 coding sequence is TGTGCCAGCAGTTTGCTAAACTATGGCTACACCTTC.

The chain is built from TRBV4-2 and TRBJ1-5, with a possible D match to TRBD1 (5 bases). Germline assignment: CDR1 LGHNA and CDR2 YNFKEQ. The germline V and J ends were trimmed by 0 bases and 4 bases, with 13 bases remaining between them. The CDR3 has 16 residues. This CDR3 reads CASSQETGPGNQPQHF. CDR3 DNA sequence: TGTGCCAGCAGCCAAGAAACAGGCCCAGGGAATCAGCCCCAGCATTTT.

In DNA, the CDR3 is TGCGCCAGCTTTCGGGATCCGGGGGGGCGCGGGAGCACTGAAGCTTTCTTT. Protein sequence: CASFRDPGGRGSTEAFF. This chain connects TRBV5-1 to TRBJ1-1, with a possible D match to TRBD1 (6 bases). CDR3 size: 17 residues. Germline CDR1 is SGHRS and CDR2 is YFSETQ. Trimming left V 7 bases short and J 4 bases short, with 26 bases between. The full variable domain, with the rest looked up from reference TRBV5-1 and TRBJ1-1, is KAGVTQTPRYLIKTRGQQVTLSCSPISGHRSVSWYQQTPGQGLQFLFEYFSETQRNKGNFPGRFSGRQFSNSRSEMNVSTLELGDSALYLCASFRDPGGRGSTEAFFGQGTRLTVV.

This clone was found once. CDR3 loop: CASSLRGLAGADNEQFF. Written as DNA, the CDR3 is TGTGCCAGCAGTCTCCGGGGACTAGCGGGGGCTGACAATGAGCAGTTCTTC. This chain connects TRBV7-2 to TRBJ2-1; 14 bases agree with TRBD2. CDR3 length: 17 amino acids. CDR1 and CDR2 from the germline V gene are SGHTA and FQGNSA. V lost 6 bases and J lost 5; bases outside the gene matches: 9.

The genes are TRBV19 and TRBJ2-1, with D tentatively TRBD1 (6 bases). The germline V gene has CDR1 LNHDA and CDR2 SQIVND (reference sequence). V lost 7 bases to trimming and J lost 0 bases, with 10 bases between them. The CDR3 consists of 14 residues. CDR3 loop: CASKGDSSYNEQFF. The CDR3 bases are TGTGCCAGTAAGGGGGATAGCTCCTACAATGAGCAGTTCTTC.

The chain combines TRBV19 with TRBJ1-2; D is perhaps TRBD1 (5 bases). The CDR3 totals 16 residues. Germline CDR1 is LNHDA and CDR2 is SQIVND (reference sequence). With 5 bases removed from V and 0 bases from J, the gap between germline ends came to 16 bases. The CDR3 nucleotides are TGTGCCAGTAGTGACCTAAGACAGCGAGCTAACTATGGCTACACCTTC. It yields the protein CASSDLRQRANYGYTF.

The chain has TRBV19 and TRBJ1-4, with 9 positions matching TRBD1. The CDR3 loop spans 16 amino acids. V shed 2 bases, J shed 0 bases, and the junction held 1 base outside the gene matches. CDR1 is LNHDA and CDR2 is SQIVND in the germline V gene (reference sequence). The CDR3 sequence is CASSIRTGATNEKLFF. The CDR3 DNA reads TGTGCCAGTAGTATACGGACAGGGGCAACTAATGAAAAACTGTTTTTT. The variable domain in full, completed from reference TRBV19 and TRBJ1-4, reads DGGITQSPKYLFRKEGQNVTLSCEQNLNHDAMYWYRQDPGQGLRLIYYSQIVNDFQKGDIAEGYSVSREKKESFPLTVTSAQKNPTAFYLCASSIRTGATNEKLFFGSGTQLSVL.